Listed below are T cell receptor beta chains from one sample, sequenced in a study of T cells in Graves' hyperthyroidism and ophthalmopathy. Using its own MiXCR run on the multiplex PCR reads, TCRdb lists one record per CDR3 protein. This table holds fewer than 500,000 distinct CDR3 sequences, roughly 14% found once. The sequenced sample consisted of blood. These receptor sequences come from a young man with Graves' ophthalmopathy. Each CDR3 is given with its conserved first and last residue. A D gene is named only where the DNA matches it firmly. The size of a clone is reported for some rows only, either as once, few or many, or as a class for expanded clones.

size	V	length	J	D	DNA	CDR3
many	TRBV30	15	TRBJ2-7	TRBD2	TGTGCCTGGAGTGTAGTTGTAGCGGGAAACTACGAGCAGTACTTC	CAWSVVVAGNYEQYF
NA	TRBV9	12	TRBJ1-1	NA	TGTGCCAGCAGCGTTTTCTCGACTGAAGCTTTCTTT	CASSVFSTEAFF
many	TRBV7-8	14	TRBJ2-5	NA	TGTGCCAGCAGCTCGGGACTCCTGCAAGAGACCCAGTACTTC	CASSSGLLQETQYF
many	TRBV7-2	16	TRBJ2-3	TRBD2	TGTGCCAGCAGCTTTGGGGTAGCGGGGCGTAGAGATACGCAGTATTTT	CASSFGVAGRRDTQYF
many	TRBV6-1	14	TRBJ2-1	NA	TGTGCCAGCGAAAAAGAGAGCTCCTACAATGAGCAGTTCTTC	CASEKESSYNEQFF
many	TRBV13	13	TRBJ1-2	TRBD1	TGTGCCAGCAGCTTCGGACAGGGAAATGGCTACACCTTC	CASSFGQGNGYTF
NA	TRBV3-1	15	TRBJ2-3	NA	TGTGCCAGCAGCCCCATGGGGGGACTTACAGATACGCAGTATTTT	CASSPMGGLTDTQYF
many	TRBV12-3/TRBV12-4	14	TRBJ2-3	NA	TGTGCCAGCAGTTTAGGGGGGAGAGGGGATACGCAGTATTTT	CASSLGGRGDTQYF
NA	TRBV7-6	14	TRBJ2-5	TRBD2	TGTGCCAGCAGCCATAGCGGGGCCTGGGAGACCCAGTACTTC	CASSHSGAWETQYF
NA	TRBV5-1	14	TRBJ2-7	NA	TGTGCCAGCAGCTTGGGTGCCAGGGTGGACGAGCAGTACTTC	CASSLGARVDEQYF
few	TRBV6-5	15	TRBJ2-7	TRBD1	TGTGCCAGCAGTTACTTAGGCAGGGGGCACTCCGAGCAGTACTTC	CASSYLGRGHSEQYF
few	TRBV2	20	TRBJ1-4	NA	TGTGCCAGCAGTGGGTTCACAGTTCTTGGGGGACCGACGGATTTGCTCCAGTCGTTTTTT	CASSGFTVLGGPTDLLQSFF
NA	TRBV9	16	TRBJ2-1	NA	TGTGCCAGCAGCCCAGATGGGGGAGGGGGCCCTAATGAGCAGTTCTTC	CASSPDGGGGPNEQFF
many	TRBV6-4	16	TRBJ2-2	TRBD2	TGTGCCAGCAGTGACCGGCGACTAGCGGATACCGGGGAGCTGTTTTTT	CASSDRRLADTGELFF
many	TRBV6-6	14	TRBJ2-4	NA	TGTGCCAGCAGTTACGGGACGGAGAAAAACATTCAGTACTTC	CASSYGTEKNIQYF
few	TRBV3-1	14	TRBJ2-5	NA	TGTGCCAGCCTCCAATGGGGCACCCAAGAGACCCAGTACTTC	CASLQWGTQETQYF
many	TRBV7-9	14	TRBJ2-5	NA	TGTGCCAGCAGCGCCCGACTAGTTCCAGAGACCCAGTACTTC	CASSARLVPETQYF
many	TRBV15	15	TRBJ2-7	TRBD2	TGTGCCACCAGCAGAGATCGGCGGGAGCCCTACGAGCAGTACTTC	CATSRDRREPYEQYF
many	TRBV13	16	TRBJ2-7	NA	TGTGCCAGCAGCTTAGAATCGGGACTCTCATCCTACGAGCAGTACTTC	CASSLESGLSSYEQYF
many	TRBV3-1	14	TRBJ1-1	NA	TGTGCCAGCAGCCGCGCGGGGGGCCAGACTGAAGCTTTCTTT	CASSRAGGQTEAFF
NA	TRBV12-3/TRBV12-4	14	TRBJ2-5	NA	TGTGCCAGCAGCCGCGGTGGGGCCTGGCAGACCCAGTACTTC	CASSRGGAWQTQYF
many	TRBV20-1	15	TRBJ2-5	TRBD2	TGCAGTGCGAGGTTTGCGGGGGGGCCCCAAGAGACCCAGTACTTC	CSARFAGGPQETQYF
many	TRBV5-6	13	TRBJ2-7	NA	TGTGCCAGCAGCGGGGGCGGCACCTACGAGCAGTACTTC	CASSGGGTYEQYF
many	TRBV11-3	15	TRBJ2-3	TRBD2	TGTGCCAGCAGCTGGACTAGCGGGGCACGGAATACGCAGTATTTT	CASSWTSGARNTQYF
many	TRBV20-1	13	TRBJ2-3	TRBD2	TGCAGTGCTCTAGCGGGAGGGTTTGATACGCAGTATTTT	CSALAGGFDTQYF
NA	TRBV10-2	14	TRBJ2-7	NA	TGCGCCAGCAGTGAGATGGGGGTAACCTACGAGCAGTACTTC	CASSEMGVTYEQYF
NA	TRBV5-1	12	TRBJ2-2	NA	TGCGCCAGCAGCGACTGGGCCGGGGAGCTGTTTTTT	CASSDWAGELFF
few	TRBV4-1	15	TRBJ2-7	NA	TGCGCCAGCAGCCTCTCGCCGACAGGATCCTACGAGCAGTACTTC	CASSLSPTGSYEQYF
many	TRBV18	13	TRBJ2-7	NA	TGTGCCAGCTCCCCGGCGGCAGCCTACGAGCAGTACTTC	CASSPAAAYEQYF
many	TRBV27	18	TRBJ2-2	TRBD2	TGTGCCAGCAGCTTAATTCGGATTAGCGGGGGTTCCACCGGGGAGCTGTTTTTT	CASSLIRISGGSTGELFF
many	TRBV3-1	14	TRBJ1-2	NA	TGTGCCAGCAGCCAAGTTCCAGATAGCTATGGCTACACCTTC	CASSQVPDSYGYTF
NA	TRBV6-6	16	TRBJ2-7	TRBD1	TGTGCCAGCAGTTACTCTCCCGGACAGGGGGGATACGAGCAGTACTTC	CASSYSPGQGGYEQYF